Shown below are 23 T cell receptor beta chains from a single sample sequenced in a study of T cells in Graves' hyperthyroidism and ophthalmopathy (dated by TCRdb to the late 2010s). Libraries were made using multiplex PCR. TCRdb records Illumina HiSeq 2000 as the sequencer. TCR beta CDR3 regions were amplified from RNA transcripts. A first-round RT-PCR of the TCR CDR3 used the HTBI primer set with the Qiagen OneStep RT-PCR kit. TCRdb cleaned the public reads at Q25 with fastp, built clones with MiXCR and kept in-frame beta chains. Here each entry gathers all rows of one CDR3 protein and keeps the most common genes and DNA. The sample table contains 550,000 to 700,000 distinct CDR3 sequences; only one count was recorded for 46% of them. The leading ten clones occupy about 20% of the sample. Sequenced: peripheral blood or thyroid tissue (not recorded which). These receptors all come from an adult woman with Graves' disease, either hyperthyroidism or ophthalmopathy (not recorded which).

The count of this clonotype is one. The chain has TRBV7-9 and TRBJ1-3; D call uncertain. Germline CDR1 and CDR2: SEHNR and FQNEAQ (reference sequence). V shed 1 base and J shed 9 bases, with 7 bases lying between them. This CDR3 is built from 12 residues. CDR3 DNA: TGTGCCAGCAGCTTAGAAGTGGGCACCATATATTTT. The encoded protein is CASSLEVGTIYF.

CDR3 residues: CAISEEGMGQGLETQYF. CDR3 sequence (DNA): TGTGCCATCAGTGAGGAGGGGATGGGACAGGGCTTAGAGACCCAGTACTTC. This chain uses TRBV10-3 with TRBJ2-5; 9 nucleotides agree with TRBD1. Trimming removed 2 bases from V and 4 bases from J; junction bases left unmatched: 11. Germline V lookup: CDR1 ENHRY, CDR2 SYGVKD. CDR3 length: 17 amino acids.

This chain joins TRBV27 and TRBJ2-2; 8 nucleotides match TRBD1. Germline CDR1 and CDR2: MNHEY and SMNVEV (reference sequence). This CDR3 has 15 residues. The J segment lost 4 bases and the V segment lost 4 bases, leaving 5 bases of the junction unmatched. CDR3: CASSYRGLSTGELFF. The CDR3 nucleotides read TGTGCCAGCAGTTACAGGGGGTTAAGCACCGGGGAGCTGTTTTTT.

This clonotype appeared many times. This rearrangement joins TRBV5-8 to TRBJ1-1, with D unresolved. Trimming left V 0 bases short and J 2 bases short, with 11 bases between. The CDR3 contains 15 residues. Germline CDR1 reads SGHTS; CDR2 reads YDEGEE. CDR3 nucleotides: TGTGCCAGCAGCTTGGGCCAAACGTTTAACACTGAAGCTTTCTTT. Translated: CASSLGQTFNTEAFF.

This sequence joins TRBV2 and TRBJ2-5, with D uncertain. Germline V gene sequence: CDR1 SNHLY, CDR2 FYNNEI. The CDR3 spans 14 residues. Trimming cost V 4 bases and J 5 bases, with 14 bases left between them. CDR3 sequence reads: CASSVGGTGETQYF. CDR3 sequence (DNA): TGTGCCAGCAGTGTGGGTGGCACCGGGGAGACCCAGTACTTC. Full variable domain (rest looked up from reference TRBV2 and TRBJ2-5): EPEVTQTPSHQVTQMGQEVILRCVPISNHLYFYWYRQILGQKVEFLVSFYNNEISEKSEIFDDQFSVERPDGSNFTLKIRSTKLEDSAMYFCASSVGGTGETQYFGPGTRLLVL.

The CDR3 loop is CASSPTRGLYTF. In DNA, the CDR3 is TGTGCCAGCTCACCCACCAGGGGGCTCTACACCTTC. The chain couples TRBV18 to TRBJ1-2; TRBD1 aligns across 8 bases. This CDR3 comprises 12 residues. J was trimmed by 10 bases and V by 3 bases; bases with no gene match: 4. Germline CDR1 and CDR2: KGHSH and LQKENI.

CDR3 residues: CASRPGLGETQYF. DNA of the CDR3: TGTGCCAGCAGGCCGGGACTAGGAGAGACCCAGTACTTC. V is TRBV12-3 or TRBV12-4 and J is TRBJ2-5; 8 positions match TRBD2. V was pared by 6 bases and J by 4 bases, with 4 bases of the junction left unmatched. CDR3 length equals 13 residues.

The V call is TRBV10-3, the J call TRBJ1-1; the D is unclear. The CDR3 sequence is 12 residues long. Germline-derived CDR1 and CDR2 are ENHRY and SYGVKD. Trimming stripped 4 bases from V and 4 bases from J, with 7 bases between. The CDR3 sequence is CAISGVSTEAFF. The CDR3 bases are TGTGCCATCAGTGGGGTTAGCACTGAAGCTTTCTTT.

This chain connects TRBV7-3 to TRBJ1-3; 8 bases agree with TRBD1. Germline trimming cut 5 bases from V and 0 bases from J; bases unmatched to any gene: 6. This CDR3 spans 16 amino acids. Germline CDR1 reads SGHTA; CDR2 reads FQGTGA. The CDR3 region is CASSQGQALSGNTIYF. For the CDR3, the DNA is TGTGCCAGCAGCCAGGGACAGGCCCTCTCTGGAAACACCATATATTTT.

V usage is TRBV10-2 and J usage is TRBJ1-5; D gene ambiguous. Deletions cut 0 bases from V and 6 bases from J, with 15 bases between. Germline V gene sequence: CDR1 WSHSY, CDR2 SAAADI. CDR3 length: 16 amino acids. Here the CDR3 reads CASSESNMAGGQPQHF. CDR3 nucleotides: TGCGCCAGCAGTGAGTCGAACATGGCGGGAGGTCAGCCCCAGCATTTT.

This clonotype came up many times. The genes are TRBV7-9 and TRBJ1-3; D call uncertain. The V gene's germline CDR1 is SEHNR and CDR2 FQNEAQ (reference sequence). CDR3 size: 15 residues. Trimming took 3 bases from V and 4 from J, leaving 13 bases between them. Here the CDR3 reads CASSLEGGNGNTIYF. The CDR3 nucleotides read TGTGCCAGCAGCTTGGAGGGTGGAAACGGAAACACCATATATTTT.

Ten or more counts support this clonotype. The rearrangement joins TRBV4-1 to TRBJ2-5; 9 bases match TRBD2. The CDR3 covers 15 residues. Per germline, CDR1 MGHRA and CDR2 YSYEKL. V was clipped by 1 base and J by 5 bases; unmatched bases: 5. The CDR3, as DNA: TGCGCCAGCAGCCAAGGGGCGGGAGGGACGGAGACCCAGTACTTC. It translates to CASSQGAGGTETQYF.

This clonotype has more than one count but fewer than ten. The chain employs TRBV10-2 and TRBJ1-1; D is undetermined. With 7 bases removed from V and 2 bases from J, the gap between germline ends came to 14 bases. CDR3 length: 14 amino acids. CDR1 is WSHSY, CDR2 SAAADI, per germline. The CDR3 region is CASKGWAQNTEAFF. CDR3 nucleotide sequence: TGCGCCAGCAAGGGATGGGCCCAAAACACTGAAGCTTTCTTT.

The table lists this clonotype with a few counts. The chain links TRBV7-2 to TRBJ2-5; D is ambiguous. Trimming took off 1 base at V and 0 bases at J, with 12 bases between the two ends. The CDR3 covers 16 residues. Germline V CDR1 and CDR2: SGHTA, FQGNSA. The CDR3, as DNA: TGTGCCAGCAGCTTAGGGGGTCCCGTCTACCAAGAGACCCAGTACTTC. Translating gives CASSLGGPVYQETQYF. Based on the CDR3 plus reference TRBV7-2 and TRBJ2-5, the full variable domain is GAGVSQSPSNKVTEKGKDVELRCDPISGHTALYWYRQSLGQGLEFLIYFQGNSAPDKSGLPSDRFSAERTGGSVSTLTIQRTQQEDSAVYLCASSLGGPVYQETQYFGPGTRLLVL.

The chain combines TRBV10-3 with TRBJ2-1, with 15 positions matching TRBD2. This CDR3 contains 14 residues. Germline CDR1 and CDR2: ENHRY and SYGVKD. V trimming: 9 bases; J trimming: 8 bases; junction bases outside the gene matches: 5. The CDR3 protein is CAIGTSGRYDEQFF. The CDR3, as DNA: TGTGCCATAGGGACTAGCGGGAGGTATGATGAGCAGTTCTTC.

There are many counts of this clonotype. One end of the junction fails to match germline, which may point to a read error. The gene calls are TRBV7-2 and TRBJ1-1; 7 bases fit TRBD1. Germline V lookup: CDR1 SGHTA, CDR2 FQGNSA. The length of the CDR3 is 15 residues. The CDR3 sequence is CASSLAGQMNTEAFF. CDR3 DNA sequence: TGCGCCAGCAGCTTGGCGGGACAGATGAACACTGAAGCTTTCTTT.

V and J are TRBV20-1 and TRBJ2-7; 7 bases line up with TRBD2. Germline V gene lookup returns CDR1 DFQATT and CDR2 SNEGSKA (reference sequence). There are 17 residues in the CDR3. J lost 2 bases, V lost 0 bases, and 13 bases had no gene match. CDR3 nucleotides: TGCAGTGCTAGAGAGGGCGATTGGCGGGAGTTCCCCTACGAGCAGTACTTC. Its protein product is CSAREGDWREFPYEQYF.

This clonotype was seen only once. The junction and the germline gene differ at one end; a read error may be behind it. V and J are TRBV7-2 and TRBJ2-1; unclear D gene. The germline V gene has CDR1 SGHTA and CDR2 FQGNSA. CDR3 length: 13 residues. DNA for the CDR3: TGTGCCAGCAGTCTACTTGGGTACAATGAGCCGTTCTTC. This translates into CASSLLGYNEPFF.

The chain employs TRBV7-2 and TRBJ2-7; D gene ambiguous. The germline V gene encodes CDR1 SGHTA and CDR2 FQGNSA. The CDR3 consists of 13 residues. V lost 5 bases, J lost 6 bases, and 14 bases lay in between. The CDR3 coding sequence is TGTGCCAGCAGCCCGCGTGTGGTGATCGAGCAGTACTTC. Its translation: CASSPRVVIEQYF.

This chain uses TRBV11-2 with TRBJ1-1; 7 positions agree with TRBD1. The CDR3 sequence is 14 residues long. J lost 3 bases, V lost 4 bases, and 5 bases had no gene match. Germline-derived CDR1 and CDR2 are SGHAT and FQNNGV. The CDR3 nucleotides read TGTGCCAGCAGCTCCCAGGGGGAATACACTGAAGCTTTCTTT. It translates to CASSSQGEYTEAFF.

Ten or more counts support this clonotype. The chain couples TRBV9 to TRBJ1-1; 7 bases are a match to TRBD1. Germline values: CDR1 SGDLS, CDR2 YYNGEE. Losses at the gene ends were 2 bases for V and 4 bases for J; bases not matched to a gene: 2. CDR3 length: 13 amino acids. The CDR3 nucleotides are TGTGCCAGCAGCGTGACAGGGACCACTGAAGCTTTCTTT. This sequence encodes CASSVTGTTEAFF.

The gene calls are TRBV7-2 and TRBJ2-7; D is possibly TRBD1 (6 bases). Germline V gives CDR1 SGHTA, CDR2 FQGNSA. V lost 4 bases, J lost 6 bases, and 16 bases lay in between. This CDR3 has 14 residues. The CDR3, as DNA: TGTGCCAGCAGCTCTTATTCGGGACAACGCGAGCAGTACTTC. It specifies CASSSYSGQREQYF.

This clonotype was observed at least ten times. The chain couples TRBV7-3 to TRBJ1-2, with 7 bases lining up with TRBD1. This CDR3 has 11 residues. Germline assignment: CDR1 SGHTA and CDR2 FQGTGA. V dropped 4 bases and J dropped 14; count of bases not matched to a gene: 7. The chain's CDR3 is CASSSNRGRTF. CDR3 bases: TGTGCCAGCAGCTCGAACAGGGGACGGACCTTC. The full variable domain, in which reference TRBV7-3 and TRBJ1-2 provide the parts outside the CDR3, is GAGVSQTPSNKVTEKGKYVELRCDPISGHTALYWYRQSLGQGPEFLIYFQGTGAADDSGLPNDRFFAVRPEGSVSTLKIQRTERGDSAVYLCASSSNRGRTFGSGTRLTVV.